This record covers a single TCR beta chain. The data are from a study of T cells in Graves' hyperthyroidism and ophthalmopathy. Study-wide background: The blood sample was taken at first diagnosis, before treatment began.

This CDR3 is built from 13 residues. Trimming shortened V by 4 bases and J by 6 bases, and 7 bases separated the two germline ends. The germline gives CDR1 SGHAT, CDR2 FQNNGV. Criteria for exclusion of patients were uncontrolled infection, other autoimmune disease, pregnancy or lactation. From RNA transcripts, TCR beta CDR3 regions were amplified. HTBI primers were the set used in a first-round RT-PCR of the TCR CDR3. Via MiXCR, TCRdb re-called the multiplex PCR reads, giving one row per CDR3 protein. This sample has around 300,000 distinct CDR3 sequences, with about 20% found just once. V is TRBV11-2 and J is TRBJ1-6; D ambiguous. The sequenced sample consisted of blood. The clonotype comes from a man aged 25 to 40 with Graves' ophthalmopathy. CDR3: CASSSGSNSPLHF. CDR3 DNA sequence: TGTGCCAGCAGCTCGGGATCTAATTCACCCCTCCACTTT.